Each of the 3 T cell receptor beta chains below was sequenced from the same sample in a study of blood T cells in healthy people across ages. Through a sample-barcoded 5' primer and a J-beta primer mix, a second PCR was run for roughly 6 to 12 cycles. TCRdb reanalysed the 5' RACE reads using MiXCR and keeps one entry per CDR3 protein. This table has some 1.7 million distinct CDR3 sequences, 28% appearing once. Material: blood. These receptors all come from a woman under 40 in good health.

This clonotype has only a few counts. This chain joins TRBV2 and TRBJ2-1; TRBD1 aligns across 8 bases. Germline assignment: CDR1 SNHLY and CDR2 FYNNEI. The ends lost 5 bases at V and 6 bases at J; junction bases unmatched: 9. This CDR3 has 15 amino acids. CDR3 nucleotides: TGTGCCAGCAGTCCCCAGGGGGCTATAGGCAATGAGCAGTTCTTC. This gives the protein CASSPQGAIGNEQFF.

V is TRBV7-2 and J is TRBJ1-5; a weak D match, TRBD1 (5 bases). The CDR3 has 15 amino acids. V shed 1 base and J shed 3 bases, with 10 bases lying between them. Per the germline V gene, CDR1 is SGHTA and CDR2 is FQGNSA. CDR3 sequence (DNA): TGTGCCAGCAGCTTAGGACCGGGACCCAATCAGCCCCAGCATTTT. This gives the protein CASSLGPGPNQPQHF.

The chain joins TRBV6-1 to TRBJ2-2; 14 positions match TRBD2. The V gene's germline CDR1 is MNHNS and CDR2 SASEGT. After removal of 6 bases from V and 1 base from J, the junction contained 7 bases not matched to a gene. The CDR3 has 18 amino acids. For the CDR3, the DNA is TGTGCCAGCAGCCGACTAGCGGGAGGGCCGCTGAACACCGGGGAGCTGTTTTTT. Translating gives CASSRLAGGPLNTGELFF.